This T cell receptor beta chain was captured by sequencing in a study of CD8+ T cells in alopecia areata. Findings of the study overall: Lesional scalp exceeded normal scalp in clonality, especially in alopecia totalis/universalis.

Germline assignment: CDR1 SGHAT and CDR2 FQNNGV. The CDR3 consists of 17 residues. V trimming: 3 bases; J trimming: 7 bases; junction bases outside the gene matches: 9. Sample treatment: oral pan-JAK inhibitor, 5-10 mg twice daily. RNA was extracted and reverse transcribed into cDNA as the sequencing template. The protocol was immunoSEQ multiplex PCR, while the TCRdb copy is restricted to in-frame clones and leaves out a portion. The sample consists of fewer than 250,000 clones, 50% to 60% of them appearing once. Concerning this clone itself: Its target is not known.

The material was CD4+ T cells sorted from blood, obtained at week 4, from a patient treated with tofacitinib. The rearrangement joins TRBV11-2 to TRBJ2-2; 12 bases agree with TRBD2. The receptor was isolated from a human donor with alopecia areata. The CDR3 loop is CASSLLLAGGPVGELFF. In nucleotides, the CDR3 is TGTGCCAGCAGCTTGTTGCTAGCGGGAGGGCCCGTCGGGGAGCTGTTTTTT.